This passage covers 9 T cell receptor beta chains from one sample sequenced in a study of shared clonotypes between healthy human individuals. Clones were sequenced by immunoSEQ multiplex PCR, and TCRdb holds only the in-frame ones, with some missing. The sample holds around 450,000 clones, roughly 83% seen once. The specimen sequenced was PBMCs. These TCRs come from a woman aged 35 to 49 in good health. Some clones in this sample may be carry-over from other donors' samples.

V gene TRBV29-1 combines with J gene TRBJ2-5; D not resolved. Germline V lookup: CDR1 SQVTM, CDR2 ANQGSEA. The CDR3 has 11 residues. Trimming took off 6 bases at V and 5 bases at J, with 10 bases between the two ends. In DNA form, the CDR3 reads TGCAGCGTCGACGCTGGGGAGACCCAGTACTTC. Amino acid sequence: CSVDAGETQYF.

This clone was observed at least ten times. Other nucleotide sequences in the sample specify the same CDR3. This chain connects TRBV19 to TRBJ2-7, with 7 bases lining up with TRBD1. The CDR3 consists of 14 residues. The germline gives CDR1 LNHDA, CDR2 SQIVND (reference sequence). After removal of 5 bases from V and 1 base from J, the junction contained 5 bases not matched to a gene. The CDR3 region is CASSLTGNSYEQYF. In DNA, the CDR3 is TGTGCCAGTAGTTTGACAGGGAATTCCTACGAGCAGTACTTC.

The chain recombines TRBV27 with TRBJ2-7; 11 bases match TRBD2. From germline, CDR1 is MNHEY and CDR2 SMNVEV (reference sequence). This CDR3 region has 17 residues. With V trimmed by 2 bases and J by 2 bases, 8 bases remained unmatched. CDR3 in DNA: TGTGCCAGCAGTTTAAGTGGGACTAGCGGAGCCACCTACGAGCAGTACTTC. This translates into CASSLSGTSGATYEQYF.

J is TRBJ2-1 and V is TRBV4-2; 11 bases align to TRBD2. The CDR3 spans 16 residues. V was pared by 3 bases and J by 2 bases, with 3 bases of the junction left unmatched. In germline, CDR1 is LGHNA, CDR2 YNFKEQ. Here the CDR3 DNA reads TGTGCCAGCAGCCACGCTAGCGGGAGGCCCTACAATGAGCAGTTCTTC. Protein product: CASSHASGRPYNEQFF.

The chain is built from TRBV11-2 and TRBJ2-1, with 8 bases matching TRBD2. In germline, CDR1 is SGHAT, CDR2 FQNNGV. After removal of 5 bases from V and 5 bases from J, the junction contained 11 bases not matched to a gene. The CDR3 has 16 residues. This chain's CDR3 is CASSPISGRIDNEQFF. CDR3 DNA: TGTGCCAGCAGCCCCATCAGCGGGAGAATCGACAATGAGCAGTTCTTC.

This clone was seen a single time. The rearrangement links TRBV2 to TRBJ1-1; TRBD1 agrees at 7 bases. CDR1 SNHLY and CDR2 FYNNEI come from the germline V gene. The trim removed 4 bases at V and 0 bases at J, leaving 5 bases unmatched. This CDR3 comprises 15 residues. This CDR3 reads CASSGPGQMNTEAFF. The CDR3 DNA is TGTGCCAGCAGTGGGCCGGGACAGATGAACACTGAAGCTTTCTTT.

This sequence joins TRBV19 and TRBJ2-1; TRBD2 matches at 10 bases. J was trimmed by 6 bases and V by 6 bases; bases with no gene match: 5. The CDR3 loop spans 14 amino acids. Per germline, CDR1 LNHDA and CDR2 SQIVND (reference sequence). CDR3 loop: CASRKAGGINEQFF. The CDR3 DNA reads TGTGCCAGTAGGAAAGCGGGAGGGATCAATGAGCAGTTCTTC.

This sequence joins TRBV7-3 and TRBJ2-2, with D possibly being TRBD1 (5 bases). Trimming took off 5 bases at V and 2 bases at J, with 9 bases between the two ends. Germline CDR1 SGHTA, CDR2 FQGTGA. The CDR3 length is 14 residues. For the CDR3, the DNA is TGTGCCAGCAGCCGAGACAGAAACACCGGGGAGCTGTTTTTT. This encodes CASSRDRNTGELFF.

This clone was seen once. The V call is TRBV4-3, the J call TRBJ2-1; D is possibly TRBD1 or TRBD2 (7 bases each). Trimming cost V 0 bases and J 6 bases, with 15 bases left between them. Per germline, CDR1 LGHNA and CDR2 YSLEER. The CDR3 is 16 amino acids. The CDR3 sequence: CASSQDSRGGLNEQFF. In nucleotides, the CDR3 is TGCGCCAGCAGCCAAGATTCCAGGGGGGGCCTCAATGAGCAGTTCTTC.